This TCR beta chain was observed in a study of long-term antiretroviral therapy in people with HIV. Survey level was the resolution at which the v3.0 immunoSEQ assay ran. The method was immunoSEQ multiplex PCR; TCRdb's version includes in-frame clones alone and lacks a portion of them. The sample lists tens of thousands of clones, nearly 95% occurring once. Note on this clone: The antigen is not known.

All participants with HIV were treated in the United States. Findings of the study overall: Diversity measured after ART increased yet remained under transplant donor controls. Drawn between the mid-2000s and the late 2010s, the blood was possibly obtained under older ART regimens.

Germline V gene sequence: CDR1 LNHDA, CDR2 SQIVND (reference sequence). Trimming removed 1 base at V and 6 bases at J, with 19 bases between. This CDR3 contains 16 residues. Sequences were derived from unsorted PBMCs, sampled about 6.6 years after starting antiretroviral therapy. This sequence originates from a man in his thirties or forties with HIV. This rearrangement joins TRBV19 to TRBJ2-7; D remains ambiguous. Here the CDR3 reads CASSIGVGRSNGEQYF. The CDR3 DNA reads TGTGCCAGTAGTATAGGAGTGGGCAGGTCTAACGGCGAGCAGTACTTC.